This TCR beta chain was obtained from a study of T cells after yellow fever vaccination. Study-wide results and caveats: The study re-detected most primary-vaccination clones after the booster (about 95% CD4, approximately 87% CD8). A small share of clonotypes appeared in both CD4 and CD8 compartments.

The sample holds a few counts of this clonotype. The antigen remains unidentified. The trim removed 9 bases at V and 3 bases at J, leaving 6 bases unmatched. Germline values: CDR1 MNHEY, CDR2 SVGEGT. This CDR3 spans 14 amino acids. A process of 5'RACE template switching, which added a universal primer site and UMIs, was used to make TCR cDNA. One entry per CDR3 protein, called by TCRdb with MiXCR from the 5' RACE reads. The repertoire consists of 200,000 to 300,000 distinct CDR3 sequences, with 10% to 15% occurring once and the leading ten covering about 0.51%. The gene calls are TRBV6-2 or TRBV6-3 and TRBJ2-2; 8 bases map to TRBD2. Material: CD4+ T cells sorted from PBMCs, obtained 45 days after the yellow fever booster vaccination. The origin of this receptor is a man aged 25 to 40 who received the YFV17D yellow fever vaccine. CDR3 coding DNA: TGTGCCAGTCGACTAGCGCCTTACACCGGGGAGCTGTTTTTT. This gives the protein CASRLAPYTGELFF.